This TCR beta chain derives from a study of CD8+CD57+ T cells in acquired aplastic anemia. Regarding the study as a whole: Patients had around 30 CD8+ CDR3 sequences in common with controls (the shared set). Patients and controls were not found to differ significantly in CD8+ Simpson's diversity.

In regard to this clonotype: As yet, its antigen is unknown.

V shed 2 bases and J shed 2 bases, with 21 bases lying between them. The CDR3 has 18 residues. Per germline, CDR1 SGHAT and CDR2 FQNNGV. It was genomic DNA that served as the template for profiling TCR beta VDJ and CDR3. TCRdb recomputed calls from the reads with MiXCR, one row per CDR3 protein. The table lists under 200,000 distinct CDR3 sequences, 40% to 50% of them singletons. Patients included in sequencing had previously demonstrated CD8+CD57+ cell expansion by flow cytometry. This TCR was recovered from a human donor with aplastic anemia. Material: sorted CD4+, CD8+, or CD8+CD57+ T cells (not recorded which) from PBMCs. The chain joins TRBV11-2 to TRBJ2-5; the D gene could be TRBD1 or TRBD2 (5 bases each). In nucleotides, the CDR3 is TGTGCCAGCAGCTTAAGGAGGACACAAGAAAAGGGGCAAGAGACCCAGTACTTC. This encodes CASSLRRTQEKGQETQYF. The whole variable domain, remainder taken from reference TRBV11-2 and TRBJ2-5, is EAGVAQSPRYKIIEKRQSVAFWCNPISGHATLYWYQQILGQGPKLLIQFQNNGVVDDSQLPKDRFSAERLKGVDSTLKIQPAKLEDSAVYLCASSLRRTQEKGQETQYFGPGTRLLVL.